What follows are 6 T cell receptor beta chains derived from one specimen sequenced in a study of resident and recirculating memory T cells in vitiligo. Profiled with immunoSEQ multiplex PCR; TCRdb holds only in-frame clones, not every one. The sample lists 70,000 to 95,000 clones; approximately 90% were seen once. The specimen was blood. The receptors were sampled from a male donor with vitiligo.

CDR3 DNA: TGTGCCAGCAGTTTCGTGGGACAGGGGTTCGGGGAGCAGTACTTC. Its translation is CASSFVGQGFGEQYF. The chain combines TRBV27 with TRBJ2-7, with TRBD1 matching 10 bases. Trimming at V came to 3 bases and at J to 7 bases, leaving 9 bases not matched to a gene. Germline-derived CDR1 and CDR2 are MNHEY and SMNVEV (reference sequence). The CDR3 length is 15 residues.

This clone was observed once. The J gene is TRBJ2-7, the V gene TRBV7-3, with TRBD1 matching over 9 bases. J was trimmed by 5 bases and V by 1 base; bases with no gene match: 6. Germline CDR1 SGHTA, CDR2 FQGTGA. The CDR3 extends over 15 amino acids. The CDR3 here is CASSLKGTGIHEQYF. CDR3 DNA sequence: TGTGCCAGCAGCTTAAAGGGGACAGGGATCCACGAGCAGTACTTC.

V is TRBV6-5 and J is TRBJ2-3; 12 nucleotides line up with TRBD2. From germline, CDR1 is MNHEY and CDR2 SVGAGI. The CDR3 has 15 residues. V was pared by 6 bases and J by 2 bases, with 3 bases of the junction left unmatched. CDR3 DNA sequence: TGTGCCAGCAGACTAGCGGGAGGACACACAGATACGCAGTATTTT. Its protein is CASRLAGGHTDTQYF.

The chain employs TRBV28 and TRBJ2-2; TRBD1 matches 11 bases. Germline V gene sequence: CDR1 MDHEN, CDR2 SYDVKM. The ends lost 0 bases at V and 4 bases at J; junction bases unmatched: 4. The CDR3 runs 17 residues. The CDR3 DNA reads as TGTGCCAGCAGTTTATGGGACAGGGGGCCTTCCACCGGGGAGCTGTTTTTT. The encoded protein is CASSLWDRGPSTGELFF.

The chain is built from TRBV27 and TRBJ2-1; 7 nucleotides match TRBD2. The germline V gene encodes CDR1 MNHEY and CDR2 SMNVEV (reference sequence). CDR3 length: 15 amino acids. Trimming at V came to 7 bases and at J to 4 bases, leaving 10 bases not matched to a gene. CDR3 loop: CASTSRAGDYNEQFF. DNA of the CDR3: TGTGCCAGCACCAGCCGGGCGGGGGATTACAATGAGCAGTTCTTC.

The chain carries TRBV11-2 and TRBJ2-7, with 13 bases lining up with TRBD2. The V segment lost 0 bases and the J segment 3 bases; nucleotides outside the gene matches: 14. The CDR3 is 20 residues long. Germline V gives CDR1 SGHAT, CDR2 FQNNGV. The DNA of the CDR3 is TGTGCCAGCAGCTTAGACCACTTGACTAGCGGGAGGCCCAGGGGCTACGAGCAGTACTTC. As protein: CASSLDHLTSGRPRGYEQYF.